This T cell receptor beta chain was profiled in a study of response to subunit inactivated influenza vaccine. CDR3 size: 13 residues. V lost 1 base and J lost 13, with 14 bases in between. Broader study findings: Few additional T cells are recruited per seasonal influenza vaccination, authors suggested.

TCRdb fed the RT-PCR reads into MiXCR, producing one record per CDR3 protein. Of 610,000 or so distinct CDR3 sequences listed, 14% are singletons. This clonotype has at least ten counts. The antigen remains undetermined. The receptor was derived from a man between 50 and 59 years old who received an inactivated influenza vaccine. This chain links TRBV12-3 or TRBV12-4 with TRBJ2-1; D possibly corresponds to TRBD2 (5 bases). The specimen was PBMCs from blood, collected less than 13 days after vaccination. The CDR3 nucleotides read TGTGCCAGCAGTTTAGTCCCGAATACGGGACAGTTCTTC. Protein sequence: CASSLVPNTGQFF.